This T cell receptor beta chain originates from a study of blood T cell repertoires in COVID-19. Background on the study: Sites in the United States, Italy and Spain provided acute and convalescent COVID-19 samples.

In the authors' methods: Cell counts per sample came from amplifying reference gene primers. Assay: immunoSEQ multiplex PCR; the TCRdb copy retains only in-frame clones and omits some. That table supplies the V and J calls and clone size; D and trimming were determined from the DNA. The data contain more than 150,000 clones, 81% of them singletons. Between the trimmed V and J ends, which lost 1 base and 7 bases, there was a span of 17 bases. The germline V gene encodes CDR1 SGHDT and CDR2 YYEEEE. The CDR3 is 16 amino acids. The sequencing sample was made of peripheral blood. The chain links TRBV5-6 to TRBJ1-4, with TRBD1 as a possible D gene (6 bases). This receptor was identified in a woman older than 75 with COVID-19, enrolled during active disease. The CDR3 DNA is TGTGCCAGCAGCTTGTTCGGGCAGGGGTGGAGTGAAAAACTGTTTTTT. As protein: CASSLFGQGWSEKLFF.